This TCR beta chain derives from a study of shared T cell receptors in the human thymus. Profiled with immunoSEQ multiplex PCR; TCRdb holds only in-frame clones, not every one. The sample lists 600,000 to 900,000 clones, 80% to 90% occurring once. This clone came up once. The CDR3 totals 14 residues. Germline V CDR1 and CDR2: MNHNS, SASEGT. Trimming removed 7 bases at V and 0 bases at J, with 10 bases between. The same data also contributed to another study, on human thymus T cells.

The source is a girl under three years old with a congenital heart defect. The chain recombines TRBV6-1 with TRBJ1-5; D gene unclear. The specimen sequenced was thymocytes. CDR3 DNA: TGTGCCAGCAAAGCACCTTATAGCAATCAGCCCCAGCATTTT. Amino acids: CASKAPYSNQPQHF.